This is a list of T cell receptor beta chains from one sample in a study of blood T cells in healthy people across ages. MiXCR was run by TCRdb on the 5' RACE reads, yielding one entry per CDR3 protein. The sample includes more than 550,000 distinct CDR3 sequences, 22% of them seen just once. The sample taken for sequencing was blood. The source is a man aged 70-80 years in good health. The conserved cysteine and the conserved F or W are not part of the CDR3 here. A D gene is named only where the DNA matches it firmly. Clone size is shown for a subset of rows, as once, few, many or a class of expanded clone.

clone_size	v_call	d_call	j_call	cdr3_length	cdr3_aa
few	TRBV7-2	TRBD2	TRBJ2-2	12	ASSPRGGSGELF
many	TRBV20-1	TRBD1	TRBJ2-4	12	SASVGDRGNIQY
-	TRBV29-1	-	TRBJ2-1	12	SDRLAGLYNEQF
few	TRBV12-3/TRBV12-4	-	TRBJ2-7	11	ASSLNFGYEQY
-	TRBV7-2	-	TRBJ2-5	13	ASSLGSQPSPAQY
-	TRBV12-3/TRBV12-4	-	TRBJ2-2	12	ASSTLAGTGELF
few	TRBV28	-	TRBJ1-2	11	ASSLIQVAGYT
few	TRBV15	-	TRBJ2-5	13	ATSRDRLEVETQY
-	TRBV13	-	TRBJ1-2	12	ASSWGGANYGYT
-	TRBV7-6	-	TRBJ2-1	15	ASSLGSASLTYNEQF
few	TRBV10-3	-	-	11	AISETTGVGQF
-	TRBV20-1	-	TRBJ2-6	13	SAREGRAGANVLT
-	TRBV5-1	TRBD2	TRBJ2-1	14	ASGVTSGRGADEQF
-	TRBV2	TRBD1	TRBJ1-2	14	ASSPWAQGASGGYT
few	TRBV7-2	-	TRBJ2-5	13	ASSFGNRGGETQY